The sequence of this T cell receptor beta chain was determined in a study of T cell changes during pregnancy in multiple sclerosis. The method was immunoSEQ multiplex PCR; TCRdb's version includes in-frame clones alone and lacks a portion of them. Of just over 80,000 clones listed, 90% to 95% are singletons. Germline values: CDR1 GTSNPN, CDR2 SVGIG (reference sequence). The CDR3 covers 14 residues. Germline trimming cut 4 bases from V and 5 bases from J; bases unmatched to any gene: 2. This rearrangement joins TRBV30 to TRBJ2-1, with 13 bases fitting TRBD2. This clonotype was obtained from a female donor with multiple sclerosis, enrolled in a pregnancy study. The specimen was peripheral blood, collected in the second trimester of pregnancy. As DNA, the CDR3 is TGTGCCTGGACCGGGACTAGCGGGAACAATGAGCAGTTCTTC. It codes for CAWTGTSGNNEQFF.